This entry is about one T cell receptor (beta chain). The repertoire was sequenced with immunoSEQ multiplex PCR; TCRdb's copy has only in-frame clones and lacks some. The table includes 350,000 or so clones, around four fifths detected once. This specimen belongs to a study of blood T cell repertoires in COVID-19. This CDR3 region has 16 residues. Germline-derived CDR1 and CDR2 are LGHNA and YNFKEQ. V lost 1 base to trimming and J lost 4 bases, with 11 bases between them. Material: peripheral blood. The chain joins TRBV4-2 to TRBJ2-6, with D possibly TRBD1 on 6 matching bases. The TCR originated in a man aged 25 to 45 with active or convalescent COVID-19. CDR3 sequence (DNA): TGTGCCAGCAGCCAAGTGACAGGCTCCGGGGCCAACGTCCTGACTTTC. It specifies CASSQVTGSGANVLTF.